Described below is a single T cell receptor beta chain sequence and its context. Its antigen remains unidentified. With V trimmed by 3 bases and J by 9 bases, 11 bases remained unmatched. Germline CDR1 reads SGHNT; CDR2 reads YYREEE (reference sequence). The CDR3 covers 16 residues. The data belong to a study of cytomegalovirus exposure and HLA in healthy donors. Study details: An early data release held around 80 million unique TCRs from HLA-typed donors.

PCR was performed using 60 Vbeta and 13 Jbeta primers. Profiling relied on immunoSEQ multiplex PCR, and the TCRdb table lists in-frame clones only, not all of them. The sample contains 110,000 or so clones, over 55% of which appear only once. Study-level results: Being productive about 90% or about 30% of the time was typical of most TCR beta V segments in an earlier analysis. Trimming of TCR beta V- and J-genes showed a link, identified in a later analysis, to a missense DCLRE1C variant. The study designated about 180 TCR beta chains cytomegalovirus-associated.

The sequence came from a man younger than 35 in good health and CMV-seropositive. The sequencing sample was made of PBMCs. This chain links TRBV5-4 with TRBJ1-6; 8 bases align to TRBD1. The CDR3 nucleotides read TGTGCCAGCAGCTCGGCCGGACAGGGTGGGTCTTCACCCCTCCACTTT. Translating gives CASSSAGQGGSSPLHF.